This T cell receptor beta chain was sequenced during a study of T cell repertoires in cytomegalovirus infection (dated by TCRdb to 2018 to 2020). About the full investigation: The HLA type of each donor mattered for the analysis, because public TCR beta signatures pointed to carriage of CMV infection along with the matching HLA type.

The V end loses 1 base and the J end loses 9 bases, and a stretch of 12 bases separates them. The germline V gene encodes CDR1 SQVTM and CDR2 ANQGSEA. Including cysteine and phenylalanine, the CDR3 has 12 amino acids. The only DNA kept is the CDR3, 36 bases in frame from the first base. About this clonotype itself: Its recognized antigen is unknown. No base quality information exists; no much larger clone differs at one position.

TCRdb names Illumina HiSeq 1500 as the instrument used. The public reads were run again by TCRdb, first through fastp at Q25 and then through MiXCR, and only productive beta chains were kept. CDR3 protein sequences are deduplicated, and each keeps its most common genes and DNA. This sample lists about 140,000 distinct CDR3 sequences; about 6% were detected once. Clones ranked in the top ten supply under 20% of the sample. The research as a whole found: The ex vivo response was dominated by HLA-C-restricted CMV-specific TCR beta clonotypes, and the single most frequent clonotype in two of eight donors was supplied by these HLA-C-restricted clonotypes. Carriers of CMV infection plus the relevant HLA type were discriminated by the cumulative frequency of public TCR beta family members in the study cohort and in an independent approximately 350-donor cohort.

This TCR was sampled from a human donor in good health (CMV status not recorded). Some clones in this sample may be carry-over from other donors' samples. Sequenced input: PBMCs. The chain employs TRBV29-1 and TRBJ1-1, with the D gene not confidently named. The DNA sequence is given as TGCAGCGTTGAAGTGGCGGCAGCGAAAGCTTTCTTT. Its coded protein is CSVEVAAAKAFF. Extended through the reference TRBV29-1 and TRBJ1-1 proteins, this CDR3 yields the full variable domain: SAVISQKPSRDICQRGTSLTIQCQVDSQVTMMFWYRQQPGQSLTLIATANQGSEATYESGFVIDKFPISRPNLTFSTLTVSNMSPEDSSIYLCSVEVAAAKAFFGQGTRLTVV.